The 9 T cell receptor beta chains presented below share a single source sample, sequenced in a study of identical twins. Using its own MiXCR run on the 5' RACE reads, TCRdb lists one record per CDR3 protein. The table includes fewer than 900,000 distinct CDR3 sequences, around 21% detected once. The same sample was also used in a study of T cells expressing NK-cell markers.

Sequenced material: PBMCs. All receptors come from a woman under 30 in good health.

This clonotype was detected a few times. The rearrangement links TRBV29-1 to TRBJ1-1; D not certain. CDR1 is SQVTM and CDR2 is ANQGSEA in the germline V gene. Trimming removed 4 bases at V and 0 bases at J, with 15 bases between. The CDR3 is made up of 15 amino acids. This CDR3 reads CSVGWAVPMNTEAFF. The DNA of the CDR3 is TGCAGCGTTGGGTGGGCAGTTCCCATGAACACTGAAGCTTTCTTT.

This chain joins TRBV29-1 and TRBJ2-5; TRBD2 matches 8 bases. In germline, CDR1 is SQVTM, CDR2 ANQGSEA. V trimming: 5 bases; J trimming: 6 bases; junction bases outside the gene matches: 8. The CDR3 loop spans 13 amino acids. This CDR3 reads CSVRASGGKTQYF. The CDR3 region has the DNA TGCAGCGTTAGGGCGAGCGGGGGTAAGACCCAGTACTTC.

This chain connects TRBV6-5 to TRBJ1-4, with no clear D. CDR1 MNHEY and CDR2 SVGAGI come from the germline V gene. CDR3 length: 15 amino acids. Trimming left V 2 bases short and J 8 bases short, with 15 bases between. The CDR3 sequence is CASSYGLEGGEKLFF. CDR3 nucleotides: TGTGCCAGCAGTTACGGTCTGGAAGGAGGAGAAAAACTGTTTTTT.

This clonotype was counted ten times or more. This sequence joins TRBV12-3 or TRBV12-4 and TRBJ2-3, with D possibly TRBD2 on 5 matching bases. The CDR3 length is 11 residues. V lost 3 bases and J lost 8, with 6 bases in between. The chain's CDR3 is CASSFAGTQYF. The CDR3 bases are TGTGCCAGCAGTTTCGCGGGTACGCAGTATTTT.

Remarks on this clonotype: A read error may produce the germline difference seen at one junction end. CDR3 loop: CSSSLGEQFF. The CDR3 nucleotides are TGTTCCAGCAGCTTAGGAGAGCAGTTCTTC. This chain connects TRBV7-9 to TRBJ2-1, with D unresolved. The CDR3 covers 10 residues. CDR1 and CDR2 (germline): SEHNR, FQNEAQ (reference sequence).

V and J are TRBV7-9 and TRBJ1-5; the match to TRBD1 covers 7 bases. The CDR3 length is 15 residues. Germline-derived CDR1 and CDR2 are SEHNR and FQNEAQ (reference sequence). With 1 base clipped from V and 5 bases from J, the junction kept 5 bases outside the gene matches. CDR3 loop: CASSLVGQGDQPQHF. The CDR3 DNA follows: TGTGCCAGCAGCTTAGTAGGGCAGGGGGATCAGCCCCAGCATTTT.

V and J are TRBV6-5 and TRBJ2-1; D may correspond to TRBD1 or TRBD2 (5 bases each). Trimming took off 2 bases at V and 6 bases at J, with 11 bases between the two ends. The length of the CDR3 is 14 residues. CDR1 MNHEY and CDR2 SVGAGI come from the germline V gene. The CDR3 nucleotides are TGTGCCAGCAGTTACCAGGGACCAACCAATGAGCAGTTCTTC. Amino acid sequence: CASSYQGPTNEQFF.

This clonotype was counted many times. One end of the junction is discordant with germline, which a read error may explain. The genes are TRBV29-1 and TRBJ2-7; D is undetermined. The CDR3 sequence is 13 residues long. CDR1 and CDR2 from the germline V gene are SQVTM and ANQGSEA. This CDR3 is CSVFGSRSSEQYF. The CDR3 DNA is TGCAGCGTTTTTGGATCTAGGTCCTCCGAGCAGTACTTC.

This sequence joins TRBV7-9 and TRBJ2-1; 10 bases are shared with TRBD2. From germline, CDR1 is SEHNR and CDR2 FQNEAQ (reference sequence). The CDR3 extends over 17 amino acids. J lost 4 bases, V lost 2 bases, and 8 bases had no gene match. CDR3 bases: TGTGCCAGCAGCTTACGGACTAGCGGAGATATGTACAATGAGCAGTTCTTC. This sequence encodes CASSLRTSGDMYNEQFF.